A selection of T cell receptor beta chains follows, all from one sample in a study of blood T cells in healthy people across ages. TCRdb re-analysed the 5' RACE reads in MiXCR, keeping a single row per CDR3 protein. The table shows some 1.5 million distinct CDR3 sequences, with roughly 43% occurring only once. The specimen was blood. The receptor set was obtained from a woman aged 18-29 years in good health. CDR3s include the opening cysteine and the closing phenylalanine or tryptophan.

v_gene,j_gene,CDR3aa
TRBV7-2,TRBJ1-2,CASSLRTGTPRRYNYGYTF
TRBV4-2,TRBJ2-1,CASSQDSGSSYNEQFF
TRBV4-2,TRBJ2-7,CASSRGQGRTYEQYF
TRBV20-1,.,CSARGPRLDEQYF
TRBV7-8,TRBJ2-3,CASSLFNAGGADTQYF
TRBV20-1,TRBJ2-2,CSAGTGGRTGELFF
TRBV2,TRBJ2-7,CASRNRDRAHEQYF
TRBV7-9,TRBJ2-1,CASSRTSGWDEQFF
TRBV6-2/TRBV6-3,TRBJ1-4,CASSYSIGEKLFF
TRBV7-9,TRBJ1-1,CASSSGHLKNTEAFF
TRBV19,TRBJ2-1,CASSFDRDVVQFF
TRBV5-4,TRBJ2-3,CASSVDDGTDTQYF
TRBV12-3/TRBV12-4,TRBJ2-5,CASSSTLAGLQTQYF
TRBV27,TRBJ2-3,CASRIAGADTQYF
TRBV2,TRBJ2-5,CASSKTDRKETQYF
TRBV27,TRBJ2-7,CASSRTGTASYEQYF
TRBV9,TRBJ1-1,CASSVADRGGRNTEAFF
TRBV7-2,TRBJ1-5,CASSLGWGSASNQPQHF
TRBV20-1,TRBJ2-7,CSARSSGDSYEQYF
TRBV5-8,TRBJ2-7,CASSPGGLNEQYF
TRBV5-6,TRBJ1-2,CASSFKYFNYGYTF
TRBV7-9,TRBJ2-7,CALMRGTDEQYF
TRBV27,TRBJ2-1,CASSPTTSNYEQFF
TRBV7-9,TRBJ1-2,CAGNIAVDYGYTF
TRBV29-1,TRBJ1-2,CSADRSNYGYTF